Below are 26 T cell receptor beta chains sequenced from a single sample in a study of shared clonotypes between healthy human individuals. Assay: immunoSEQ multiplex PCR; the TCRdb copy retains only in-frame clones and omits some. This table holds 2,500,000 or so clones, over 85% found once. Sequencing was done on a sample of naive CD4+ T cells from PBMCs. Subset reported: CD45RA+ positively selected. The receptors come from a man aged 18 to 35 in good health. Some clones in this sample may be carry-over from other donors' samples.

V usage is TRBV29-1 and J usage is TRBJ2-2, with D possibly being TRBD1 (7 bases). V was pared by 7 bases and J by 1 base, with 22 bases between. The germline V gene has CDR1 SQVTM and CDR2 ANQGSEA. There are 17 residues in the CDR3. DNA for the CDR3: TGCAGCGCTTCGGGACAGATAATTAGCGGGAACACCGGGGAGCTGTTTTTT. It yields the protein CSASGQIISGNTGELFF.

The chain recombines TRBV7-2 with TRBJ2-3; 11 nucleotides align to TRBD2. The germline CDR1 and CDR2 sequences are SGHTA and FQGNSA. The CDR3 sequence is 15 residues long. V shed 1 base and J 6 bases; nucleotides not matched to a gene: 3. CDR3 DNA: TGTGCCAGCAGCTTAGGGCCTAGCGGGAGGGATACGCAGTATTTT. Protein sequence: CASSLGPSGRDTQYF.

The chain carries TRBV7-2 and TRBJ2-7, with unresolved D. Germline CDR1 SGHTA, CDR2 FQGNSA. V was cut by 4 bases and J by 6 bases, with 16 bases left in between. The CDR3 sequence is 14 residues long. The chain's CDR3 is CASSSTRTVPEQYF. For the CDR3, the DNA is TGTGCCAGCAGCTCCACCCGTACAGTTCCCGAGCAGTACTTC. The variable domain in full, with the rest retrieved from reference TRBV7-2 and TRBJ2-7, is GAGVSQSPSNKVTEKGKDVELRCDPISGHTALYWYRQSLGQGLEFLIYFQGNSAPDKSGLPSDRFSAERTGGSVSTLTIQRTQQEDSAVYLCASSSTRTVPEQYFGPGTRLTVT.

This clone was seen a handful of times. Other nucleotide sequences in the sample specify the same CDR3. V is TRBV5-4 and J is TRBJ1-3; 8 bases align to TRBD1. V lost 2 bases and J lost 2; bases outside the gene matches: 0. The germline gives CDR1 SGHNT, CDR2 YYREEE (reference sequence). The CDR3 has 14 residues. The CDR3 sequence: CASSLQGAGNTIYF. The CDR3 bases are TGTGCCAGCAGCTTACAGGGGGCTGGAAACACCATATATTTT.

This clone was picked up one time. Here the CDR3 DNA reads TGCGCCAGCAGTGACTCCGGGAGCGGAGGCACAGATACGCAGTATTTT. Amino acids: CASSDSGSGGTDTQYF. The chain has TRBV10-1 and TRBJ2-3, with D perhaps TRBD2 (6 bases). Germline V CDR1 and CDR2: WNHNN, SYGVQD (reference sequence). There are 16 residues in the CDR3. The V end lost 3 bases, the J end lost 1 base, and 14 bases lay between the germline ends.

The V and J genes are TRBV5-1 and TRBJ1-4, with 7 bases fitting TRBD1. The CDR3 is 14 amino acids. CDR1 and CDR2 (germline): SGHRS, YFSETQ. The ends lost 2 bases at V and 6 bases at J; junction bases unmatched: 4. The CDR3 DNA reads TGCGCCAGCAGCTTACTCGGGACAGATGAAAAACTGTTTTTT. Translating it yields CASSLLGTDEKLFF.

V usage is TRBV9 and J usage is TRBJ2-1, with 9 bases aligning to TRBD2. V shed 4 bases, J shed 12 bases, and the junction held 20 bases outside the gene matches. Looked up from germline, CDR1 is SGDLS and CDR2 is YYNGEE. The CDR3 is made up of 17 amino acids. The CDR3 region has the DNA TGTGCCAGCAGCCCTCAAATGGCGGCTAGCGGGGCCAGCGGGCAGTTCTTC. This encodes CASSPQMAASGASGQFF.

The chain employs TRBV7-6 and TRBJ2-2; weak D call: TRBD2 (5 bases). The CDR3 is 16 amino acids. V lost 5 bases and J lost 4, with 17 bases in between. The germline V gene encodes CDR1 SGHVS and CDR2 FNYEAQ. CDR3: CASSVSAARGTGELFF. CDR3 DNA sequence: TGTGCCAGCAGCGTATCAGCTGCCCGGGGCACCGGGGAGCTGTTTTTT.

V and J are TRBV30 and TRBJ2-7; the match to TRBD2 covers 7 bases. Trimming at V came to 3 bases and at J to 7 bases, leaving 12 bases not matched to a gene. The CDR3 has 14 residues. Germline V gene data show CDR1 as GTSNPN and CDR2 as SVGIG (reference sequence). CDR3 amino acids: CAWRAASGLREQYF. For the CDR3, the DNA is TGTGCCTGGAGGGCGGCTAGCGGACTACGGGAGCAGTACTTC.

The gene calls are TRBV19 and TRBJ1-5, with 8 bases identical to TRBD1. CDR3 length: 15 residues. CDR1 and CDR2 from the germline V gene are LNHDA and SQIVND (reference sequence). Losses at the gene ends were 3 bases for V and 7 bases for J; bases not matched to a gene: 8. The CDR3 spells CASSIQGAFRQPQHF. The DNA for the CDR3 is TGTGCCAGTAGTATTCAGGGGGCCTTCAGGCAGCCCCAGCATTTT.

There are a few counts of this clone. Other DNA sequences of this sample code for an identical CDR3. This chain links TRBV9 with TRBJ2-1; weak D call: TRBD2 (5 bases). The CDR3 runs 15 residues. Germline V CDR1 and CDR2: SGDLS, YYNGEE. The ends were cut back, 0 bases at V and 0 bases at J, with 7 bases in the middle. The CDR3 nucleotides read TGTGCCAGCAGCGTAGTTGGGAGCTCCTACAATGAGCAGTTCTTC. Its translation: CASSVVGSSYNEQFF.

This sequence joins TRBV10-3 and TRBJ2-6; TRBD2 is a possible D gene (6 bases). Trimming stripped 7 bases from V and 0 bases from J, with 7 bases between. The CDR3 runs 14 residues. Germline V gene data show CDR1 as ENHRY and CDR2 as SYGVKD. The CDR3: CAIKEGSGANVLTF. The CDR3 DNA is TGTGCCATCAAGGAGGGCTCTGGGGCCAACGTCCTGACTTTC.

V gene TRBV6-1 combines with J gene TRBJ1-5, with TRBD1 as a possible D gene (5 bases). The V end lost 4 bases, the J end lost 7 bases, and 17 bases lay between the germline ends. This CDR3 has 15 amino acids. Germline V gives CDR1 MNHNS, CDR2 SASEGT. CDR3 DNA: TGTGCCAGCAGTGCCGGGACCTCATCGGTGCAGCCCCAGCATTTT. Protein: CASSAGTSSVQPQHF.

The CDR3 coding sequence is TGTGCCAGCAGTGACTCCGGGGAAGTAGGTAGGGATGAGCAGTTCTTC. It codes for CASSDSGEVGRDEQFF. The chain combines TRBV6-4 with TRBJ2-1; D is perhaps TRBD2 (5 bases). V lost 0 bases and J 8 bases, leaving 17 bases between the germline ends. The CDR3 covers 16 residues. The V gene's germline CDR1 is MRHNA and CDR2 SNTAGT.

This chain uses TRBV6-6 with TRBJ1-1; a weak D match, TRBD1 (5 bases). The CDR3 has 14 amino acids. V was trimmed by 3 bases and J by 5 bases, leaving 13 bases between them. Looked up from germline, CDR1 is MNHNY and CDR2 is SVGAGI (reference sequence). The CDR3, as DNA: TGTGCCAGCAGTTATGCAGGGACGTCGACTGAAGCTTTCTTT. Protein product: CASSYAGTSTEAFF.

The CDR3: CASSQGGRGGNQPQHF. In nucleotides, the CDR3 is TGTGCCAGCAGCCAAGGAGGCAGGGGAGGCAATCAGCCCCAGCATTTT. This chain links TRBV7-9 with TRBJ1-5, with a possible D match to TRBD1 (6 bases). The germline V and J ends were trimmed by 5 bases and 2 bases, with 16 bases remaining between them. CDR3 length: 16 residues. The germline V gene encodes CDR1 SEHNR and CDR2 FQNEAQ (reference sequence).

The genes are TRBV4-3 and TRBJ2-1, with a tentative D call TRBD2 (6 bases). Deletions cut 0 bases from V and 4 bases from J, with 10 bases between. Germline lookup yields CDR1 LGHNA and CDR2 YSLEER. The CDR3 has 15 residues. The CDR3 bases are TGCGCCAGCAGCCAAGATTCTAGCGCATACAATGAGCAGTTCTTC. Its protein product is CASSQDSSAYNEQFF.

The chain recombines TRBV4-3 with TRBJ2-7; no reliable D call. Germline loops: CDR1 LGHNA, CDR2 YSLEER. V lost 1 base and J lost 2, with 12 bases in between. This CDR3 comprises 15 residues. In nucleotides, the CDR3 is TGCGCCAGCAGCCAAGTCGGAGCGACTGCCTACGAGCAGTACTTC. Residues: CASSQVGATAYEQYF.

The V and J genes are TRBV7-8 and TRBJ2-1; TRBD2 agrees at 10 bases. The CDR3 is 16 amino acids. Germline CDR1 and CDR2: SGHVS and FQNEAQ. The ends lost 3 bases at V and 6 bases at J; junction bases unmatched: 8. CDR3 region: CASSFRTSGAPNEQFF. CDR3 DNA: TGTGCCAGCAGCTTCCGGACTAGCGGTGCCCCCAATGAGCAGTTCTTC.

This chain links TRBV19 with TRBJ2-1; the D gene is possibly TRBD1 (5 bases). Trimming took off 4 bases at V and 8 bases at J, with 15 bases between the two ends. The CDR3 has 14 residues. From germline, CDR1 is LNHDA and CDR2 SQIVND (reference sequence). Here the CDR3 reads CASSKERQIDEQFF. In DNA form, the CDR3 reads TGTGCCAGTAGTAAAGAGAGACAGATCGATGAGCAGTTCTTC.

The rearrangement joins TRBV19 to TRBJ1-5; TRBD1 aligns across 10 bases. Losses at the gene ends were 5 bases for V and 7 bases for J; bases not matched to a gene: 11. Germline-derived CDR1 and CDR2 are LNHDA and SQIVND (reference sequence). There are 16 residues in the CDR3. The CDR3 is CASSRTGTGAGQPQHF. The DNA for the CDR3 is TGTGCCAGTAGTCGAACCGGGACAGGGGCTGGGCAGCCCCAGCATTTT.

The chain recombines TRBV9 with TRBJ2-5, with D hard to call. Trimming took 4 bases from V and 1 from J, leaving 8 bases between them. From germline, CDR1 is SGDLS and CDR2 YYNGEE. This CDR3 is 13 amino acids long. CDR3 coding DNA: TGTGCCAGCAGCCGACTTGTCCAAGAGACCCAGTACTTC. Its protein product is CASSRLVQETQYF.

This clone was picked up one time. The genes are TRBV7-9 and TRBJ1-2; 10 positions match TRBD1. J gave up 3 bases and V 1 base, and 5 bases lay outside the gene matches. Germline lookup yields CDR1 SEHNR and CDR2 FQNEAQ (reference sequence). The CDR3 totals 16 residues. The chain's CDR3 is CASSLVGTGEDYGYTF. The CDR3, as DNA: TGTGCCAGCAGCTTAGTAGGGACAGGGGAAGACTATGGCTACACCTTC. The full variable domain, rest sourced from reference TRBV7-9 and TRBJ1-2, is DTGVSQNPRHKITKRGQNVTFRCDPISEHNRLYWYRQTLGQGPEFLTYFQNEAQLEKSRLLSDRFSAERPKGSFSTLEIQRTEQGDSAMYLCASSLVGTGEDYGYTFGSGTRLTVV.

Written as DNA, the CDR3 is TGCGCCAGCAGTGAATCATTAAACACTGAAGCTTTCTTT. It translates to CASSESLNTEAFF. The chain has TRBV10-1 and TRBJ1-1; D unresolved. Trimming cost V 3 bases and J 2 bases, with 7 bases left between them. This CDR3 comprises 13 residues. The germline V gene encodes CDR1 WNHNN and CDR2 SYGVQD (reference sequence).

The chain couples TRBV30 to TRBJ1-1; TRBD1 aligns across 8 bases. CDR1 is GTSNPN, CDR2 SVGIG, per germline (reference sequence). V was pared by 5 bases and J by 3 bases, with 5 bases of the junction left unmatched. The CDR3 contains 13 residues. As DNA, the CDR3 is TGTGCCTGGGGCAGGGGGCTCGACACTGAAGCTTTCTTT. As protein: CAWGRGLDTEAFF.

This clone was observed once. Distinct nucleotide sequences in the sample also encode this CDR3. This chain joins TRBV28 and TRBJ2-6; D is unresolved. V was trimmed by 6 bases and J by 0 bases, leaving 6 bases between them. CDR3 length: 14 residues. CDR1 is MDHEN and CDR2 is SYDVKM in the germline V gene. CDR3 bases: TGTGCCAGCAGCCTCCACTCTGGGGCCAACGTCCTGACTTTC. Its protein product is CASSLHSGANVLTF.